This TCR beta chain was found in a study of cytomegalovirus exposure and HLA in healthy donors (dated 2017 in TCRdb). At the level of the whole study: An earlier analysis of several hundred of the donors reported more than 250 Gb of sequence data and around 110 million unique TCR beta sequences from roughly 200 million T cells. Class I and class II HLA loci were covered by the typing at four-digit resolution. An early release that covered fewer than 750 HLA-typed donors contained 300 to 350 gigabases of sequencing data and some 87 million unique TCR sequences. All discovery cohort repertoires had been generated using a single sequencing platform. Across some 400 genotyped donors of the cohort, an average of about 240,000 unique TCR beta nucleotide sequences per donor were sequenced, and roughly 20% of those sequences were non-productive. Among the 398 genotyped donors, 75% to 90% belonged to the genetic ancestry cluster associated with self-reported Caucasian donors. Along with the roughly 670-subject first cohort, a separate validation cohort of over a hundred different subjects was used. Rather than drawing on any new phenotypic data, the later analysis identified candidate immune exposures from TCR beta sequences and the way those sequences occurred across donors. The study aimed to test whether cataloging public T cell receptors could reveal signatures of past pathogen exposure. About five DR-DQ haplotypes were treated as single units for association and clustering because of strong linkage in the cohort. Typing coverage varied by locus: about 629-630 donors for A, B, C, DRB1 and DQB1; roughly 510 for DQA1; about 570 for DPA1; around 450 for DPB1. To study patterns of TCR occurrence, a later analysis re-analyzed previously published TCR beta repertoires from around 660 donors and added high-resolution HLA genotyping. In a later genetic analysis, genome-wide SNP genotypes for about 65% of the roughly 700 donors were used, and that subset was treated as a discovery cohort. The T cell repertoires of under 750 subjects were profiled by immunosequencing and related to cytomegalovirus serostatus. To predict cytomegalovirus infection status, the study brought together high-throughput TCR immunosequencing, statistical association of individual TCRs with disease status, and machine learning. Donor age, sex, ethnicity and CMV serostatus were collected together with the repertoire data. In an earlier analysis of around 540 of the donors, high-throughput TCR beta sequencing was used to judge whether each TCR beta V gene segment behaved as functional or pseudogenic.

The CDR1 and CDR2 encoded by the germline V gene are SGHTA and FQGNSA. Trimming removed 5 bases from V and 4 bases from J; the gene matches leave 5 bases unexplained. Counted from cysteine to phenylalanine, this CDR3 has 15 amino acids. Here the CDR3 DNA is all that survives: 45 bases in frame from base 1. Turning to this clone: Its cognate antigen has yet to be identified. Per-nucleotide qualities are absent, and no much larger clonotype sits a single base away.

The cohort was made up of several hundred healthy bone marrow donors. Cohort members were all nominally healthy when sampled, although unrecorded immune exposures were likely present. The donor tested CMV seropositive, placing the donor among the 289 seropositive members of the cohort. A peripheral blood sample was collected from each donor, and TCR beta sequencing was performed on peripheral blood mononuclear cells. The Qiagen DNeasy Blood Extraction Kit was used to extract genomic DNA from the blood cell samples. Here is what the overall study found, with its caveats: Most TCR sequences were observed very rarely across donors, whereas some public TCRs were present in many individuals. In a later genetic analysis, fewer N-insertions in productive TCRs were reported among donors in an Asian-associated ancestry cluster than the 666-donor mean. In a later analysis, several top co-occurrence clusters were reported to appear linked to parvovirus B19, influenza, CMV and Epstein-Barr virus. A later analysis found that most CMV-associated TCR beta chains appeared HLA-restricted, with HLA associations seemingly driven largely by CMV exposure. A cluster of highly shared sequence variants was judged likely to represent a technical artifact of the sequencing pipeline. Specific HLA alleles were associated with over 15,000 TCR beta sequences at a false discovery rate of 0.05 in a later analysis. In vitro tests confirmed that a few of the cytomegalovirus-associated TCR beta chains recognize cytomegalovirus antigens. A further reported finding was that TCR beta sequences accurately predicted the HLA-A and HLA-B alleles for most subjects in the first cohort. In a later analysis, HLA-associated TCR beta chains showed more clonal expansion and lower generation probabilities than non-associated chains that were equally common. Some IMGT-functional V segments, including TRBV6-2 and TRBV6-3, could not be distinguished by the 87-base-pair reads and were therefore excluded. The authors suggested that the approach could potentially be generalized to other disease states and immunological phenotypes. The classifier was reported to diagnose cytomegalovirus status with high specificity and sensitivity in both the original cohort and the validation cohort. This cohort had only TCR beta chains sequenced, and the lack of alpha or paired-chain data limited which features could be detected. Immune exposure information for the cohort was limited to CMV serostatus. Linkage disequilibrium might explain the correlated functional status among segregating V segments, but an unknown experimental factor could not be ruled out. When HLA alleles, especially DR and DQ, strongly co-occurred, TCR associations were difficult to assign to individual alleles. Because counts were too low, seventeen rarely observed V segments, including chromosome 9 orphons, were excluded from the earlier analysis of 500 to 700 of the donors. In the study, approximately 160 TCR beta chains were listed as associated with cytomegalovirus. Because some donors lacked HLA typing at each locus, the association tests relied only on the typed subset. In a later analysis, the rate of TCR association differed among HLA loci, with DRB1 alleles having the most associated TCRs and HLA-C alleles having the fewest. Presence/absence analyses assumed roughly uniform sequencing depth across donors, an assumption that may not hold. A later genetic analysis associated a missense DCLRE1C variant with V-gene and J-gene trimming of TCR beta chains, and an independent cohort replicated the association. In an earlier analysis of some 640 of the donors, most TCR beta V segments were observed in productive rearrangements about 87% or about 30% of the time, broadly matching IMGT annotations.

The library was built by means of the immunoSEQ multiplex PCR assay. A mixture of 60 forward primers for TCR Vbeta segments and 13 reverse primers for TCR Jbeta segments was used in the multiplex PCR. Amplification of the CDR3 region of rearranged TCR beta genes was performed with a multiplex PCR assay on genomic DNA. The amplified TCR beta libraries were sequenced on the Illumina HiSeq System as 87-base-pair reads. The authors' pipeline ran thus. A later analysis counted about 80 million unique TCR beta chains across the 550 to 800 repertoires, and roughly 9.9 million of these chains were shared by at least two donors. Raw reads were error-corrected and collapsed into unique sequences with a nearest-neighbor algorithm that merged closely related sequences to remove PCR and sequencing errors. To assign V, D and J gene segments, CDR3 sequences were aligned to IMGT reference sequences. For a sequence to be retained, at least a six-nucleotide match to both a V gene segment and a J gene segment was required. A rearrangement counted as productive if the CDR3 had no stop codons and remained in frame with V and J, and every other rearrangement counted as non-productive. CDR3 was defined by IMGT convention, running from the second conserved V-encoded cysteine to the conserved J-encoded phenylalanine. In an earlier analysis of approximately 590 of the donors, sequences lacking an unambiguous match to a single V gene segment were excluded. In an earlier analysis of some 590 of the donors, a V segment was called functional when productive rearrangements were above 56.7%, and segregating when the standard deviation between donors exceeded 5%. A statistical classification framework was built to diagnose cytomegalovirus status from the catalog of TCR beta chain sequences. V and J gene assignment, in a later analysis, came from comparing TCR nucleotide sequences with IMGT/GENE-DB human TR gene sequences. Using the TCRdist pipeline, a later analysis assigned CDR3 sequences along with most-parsimonious VDJ recombination scenarios. A later analysis defined each TCR beta chain by its CDR3 amino acid sequence plus V-gene family, and excluded reads lacking a unique V-gene family. As a way to deal with suspected cross-contamination and a sequencing artifact, a later analysis dropped 450 to 600 nucleotide sequences that were highly shared and had low generation probability. In a later analysis, a clonal expansion index was calculated for each public chain from normalized within-repertoire ranks of inferred template counts. A later analysis computed generation probabilities with a VDJ recombination model fitted to out-of-frame rearrangements, and checked the results against IGoR. A later analysis scored TCR-TCR, TCR-HLA and TCR-CMV co-occurrence with hypergeometric tests, applying a repertoire-size bias correction to TCR pairs. False discovery rates were estimated in a later analysis by permuting HLA or CMV assignments 20 times. In a later analysis, co-occurring TCRs were grouped using DBSCAN, with TCRdist sequence similarity added in when clustering inside HLA-allele-positive subsets. Repertoires with fewer than 30,000 or more than 120,000 public chains were left out of co-occurrence clustering, as were five repertoires with anomalous nucleotide sharing. TCRdb took this table from immuneACCESS and kept in-frame rearrangements with V and J called. Such tables lack part of the clones; where checked against another copy, unresolved V genes explain under half of the gap, and the rest is unexplained. V and J calls and clone size are given by that table; D and trimming were obtained from the DNA. The sample has 150,000 to 200,000 clones on record, around 76% of them singletons. The leading ten clones occupy approximately 2.1% of the sample.

Sequencing was carried out using PBMCs. The chain is made from TRBV7-2 and TRBJ2-1; 10 nucleotides in the junction match TRBD2. The sequence was collected from a woman aged 30 to 39 in good health and CMV-seropositive. The CDR3 here reads CASSLTSGIYNEQFF. The DNA is as follows: TGTGCCAGCAGCCTCACTAGCGGGATTTACAATGAGCAGTTCTTC.